These T cell receptor beta chains were read from a single sample in a study of T cell responses to AZD1222 COVID-19 vaccine. This table comes from immunoSEQ multiplex PCR, and its TCRdb copy is limited to in-frame clones, with some not included. The data hold roughly 130,000 clones, with approximately 90% observed a single time. Sequenced material: peripheral blood, taken on day 0 of AZD1222 vaccination. The source is an adult in good health. Each CDR3 is given with its conserved first and last residue. The D gene is left open where the match is weak. The listing skips clone size in some rows; elsewhere it reads once, few, many or a size class.

D | J | V | size | DNA | CDR3
- | TRBJ1-3 | TRBV4-1 | - | TGCGCCAGCAGCCCTGATGTTACCTCTGGAAACACCATATATTTT | CASSPDVTSGNTIYF
- | TRBJ1-5 | TRBV30 | few | TGTGCCTGGAGTGAGTGGGGTTTGGGTCAGCCCCAGCATTTT | CAWSEWGLGQPQHF
- | TRBJ2-3 | TRBV9 | - | TGTGCCAGCAGCGTATTACATTGGTCAGATACGCAGTATTTT | CASSVLHWSDTQYF
TRBD2 | TRBJ2-3 | TRBV5-4 | - | TGTGCCAGCAGCTTCGGGGGGGATGGAGATACGCAGTATTTT | CASSFGGDGDTQYF
- | TRBJ1-1 | TRBV6-5 | - | TGTGCCAGCAGTTACTCGACCAGGATGAACACTGAAGCTTTCTTT | CASSYSTRMNTEAFF
TRBD1 | TRBJ2-6 | TRBV7-3 | - | TGTGCCAGCAGACGAACAGGGGTTGGAATCCCTGGGGCCAACGTCCTGACTTTC | CASRRTGVGIPGANVLTF
TRBD2 | TRBJ2-2 | TRBV11-3 | - | TGTGCCAGCAGGCAAGCGGGGATCGGCACCGGGGAGCTGTTTTTT | CASRQAGIGTGELFF
TRBD1 | TRBJ1-4 | TRBV2 | - | TGTGCCAGCAGTCCACAGGGGGCTAATGAAAAACTGTTTTTT | CASSPQGANEKLFF
- | TRBJ1-1 | TRBV5-1 | - | TGCGCCAGCAGCTTGTCAGGGCCCGGGAACACTGAAGCTTTCTTT | CASSLSGPGNTEAFF
- | TRBJ1-5 | TRBV5-6 | - | TGTGCCAGCAGCTCCAAGAATAGCAATCAGCCCCAGCATTTT | CASSSKNSNQPQHF
- | TRBJ1-1 | TRBV10-3 | - | TGTGCCATCAGTCAACCCGCCTCAGGGGAAGCTTTCTTT | CAISQPASGEAFF
- | TRBJ2-7 | TRBV21-1 | - | TGTGCCAGCAGCACCGGTCGGGGCCGGGGATTC | CASSTGRGRGF
- | TRBJ1-2 | TRBV12-3/TRBV12-4 | - | TGTGCCAGCAGGGGCAGCCTCTATGGCTACACCTTC | CASRGSLYGYTF
- | TRBJ1-3 | TRBV28 | - | TGTGCCAGCAGTTTGTTTCAGGTCCAGGCGGTATACGGAAACACCATATATTTT | CASSLFQVQAVYGNTIYF
- | TRBJ1-6 | TRBV7-6 | - | TGTGCCAGCAGCTTAGATTTAAGGAAAAATAATTCACCCCTCCACTTT | CASSLDLRKNNSPLHF
TRBD1 | TRBJ1-3 | TRBV2 | - | TGTGCCAGCAACGAAGCAGCACAGGGGCGTCGGAACACCATATATTTT | CASNEAAQGRRNTIYF
- | TRBJ2-7 | TRBV6-5 | - | TGTGCCAGCAAGGACAGCAGCTCCTACGAGCAGTACTTC | CASKDSSSYEQYF
- | TRBJ1-2 | TRBV18 | - | TGTGCCAGCTCATTTGACGGCTATGGCTACACCTTC | CASSFDGYGYTF
- | TRBJ2-7 | TRBV24-1 | - | TGTGCCACCAGATTTGGGCCGGCTTGCCATTCCTACGAGCAGTACTTC | CATRFGPACHSYEQYF
- | TRBJ1-6 | TRBV27 | - | TGTGCCAGCAGTTTATCAGGGAGTATAGATTCACCCCTCCACTTT | CASSLSGSIDSPLHF